The 4 T cell receptor beta chains presented below share a single source sample, sequenced in a study of HIV-infected children after antiretroviral therapy interruption. The TCR library was built from RNA with a 3' RACE protocol and unique molecular identifiers. MiXCR, run by TCRdb on the 3' RACE reads, gives a single entry per CDR3 protein. The sample yields some 90,000 distinct CDR3 sequences, under 8% seen once. Treatment of the sample: PENTA 11 planned treatment interruption arm or continuous ART arm. The input for sequencing was CD45RA+ CD4+ T cells from PBMCs, pooled from several time points, taken from a donor given antiretroviral therapy, either interrupted or continuous. The subset was: naive CD4+ CD45RA+ CD45RO- T cells. The receptors were sampled from a pool of human donors with HIV.

In this sample, this clonotype turned up a few times. This sequence joins TRBV6-5 and TRBJ2-7; D tentatively reads TRBD1 or TRBD2 (5 bases each). The length of the CDR3 is 15 residues. V was pared by 6 bases and J by 3 bases, with 18 bases between. Germline V gives CDR1 MNHEY, CDR2 SVGAGI. The CDR3 nucleotides read TGTGCCAGCAGCAACTCCGGGACGGCCCACTACGAGCAGTACTTC. It codes for CASSNSGTAHYEQYF.

This clonotype was observed at least ten times. This chain connects TRBV6-5 to TRBJ2-1, with D possibly TRBD1 on 7 matching bases. Deletions cut 5 bases from V and 8 bases from J, with 13 bases between. CDR1 and CDR2 (germline): MNHEY, SVGAGI. The CDR3 consists of 13 residues. CDR3 coding DNA: TGTGCCAGCAGTCCACAGGGGAGGCATGAGCAGTTCTTC. It specifies CASSPQGRHEQFF.

This clonotype was detected many times. The rearrangement uses TRBV30 and TRBJ2-5; D ambiguous. CDR1 and CDR2 from the germline V gene are GTSNPN and SVGIG (reference sequence). There are 11 residues in the CDR3. V was cut by 4 bases and J by 4 bases, with 7 bases left in between. CDR3 sequence reads: CAWTERETQYF. CDR3 nucleotide sequence: TGTGCCTGGACAGAGCGAGAGACCCAGTACTTC.

A few counts support this clonotype. This chain joins TRBV5-1 and TRBJ1-5, with 7 bases lining up with TRBD1. Germline V gene sequence: CDR1 SGHRS, CDR2 YFSETQ. The V gene end was trimmed by 4 bases and the J gene end by 7 bases; junction bases not matched to a gene: 14. The CDR3 covers 16 residues. The CDR3 nucleotides are TGCGCCAGCAGCCCGGGGGGGCCAGGGGGACACCAGCCCCAGCATTTT. It is translated as CASSPGGPGGHQPQHF.